This T cell receptor (beta chain) was profiled in a study of cytomegalovirus exposure and HLA in healthy donors. General study points: HLA alleles showed associations with about 17,000 TCR beta sequences in a later analysis, at a 0.05 false discovery rate. Common viral pathogens (according to a later analysis) appeared linked to several of the most significant clusters.

CDR3 length: 18 amino acids. The germline gives CDR1 SGHDT, CDR2 YYEEEE. The V and J ends lost 4 bases and 3 bases, in that order; junction bases with no gene match: 14. The primer mix had 60 Vbeta and 13 Jbeta primers. This table comes from immunoSEQ multiplex PCR, and its TCRdb copy is limited to in-frame clones, with some not included. The table includes about 110,000 clones, around 80% detected once. As concerns this clone: What it binds is not known.

Sequencing was carried out using PBMCs. The source is a woman under 30 in good health and CMV-seropositive. The chain recombines TRBV5-6 with TRBJ2-3; the match to TRBD1 covers 10 bases. CDR3 loop: CASSPGDRGPRVTDTQYF. In DNA form, the CDR3 reads TGTGCCAGCAGCCCGGGTGACAGGGGGCCAAGGGTGACAGATACGCAGTATTTT.